This TCR beta chain comes out of a study of CD8+ T cells in alopecia areata. Whole-study context: Oral tofacitinib (5 to 10 mg twice daily) was administered to treated patients.

The CDR3 sequence is 11 residues long. Germline CDR1 SQVTM, CDR2 ANQGSEA. The V segment lost 7 bases and the J segment 7 bases; nucleotides outside the gene matches: 6. TCR sequencing used cDNA made by reverse transcription of extracted RNA. Libraries were prepared by immunoSEQ multiplex PCR; TCRdb keeps only in-frame clonotypes and omits some of them. The sample has some 170,000 clones, over 55% seen once. The sequences come from CD4+ T cells sorted from blood, collected at week 0. The chain joins TRBV29-1 to TRBJ1-2; 7 bases map to TRBD1. The TCR sequence derives from a human donor with alopecia areata. The CDR3 sequence: CSAAQGFGYTF. The CDR3 DNA reads TGCAGCGCCGCACAGGGGTTTGGCTACACCTTC. Using reference TRBV29-1 and TRBJ1-2 for the parts outside the CDR3, the full variable domain is SAVISQKPSRDICQRGTSLTIQCQVDSQVTMMFWYRQQPGQSLTLIATANQGSEATYESGFVIDKFPISRPNLTFSTLTVSNMSPEDSSIYLCSAAQGFGYTFGSGTRLTVV.